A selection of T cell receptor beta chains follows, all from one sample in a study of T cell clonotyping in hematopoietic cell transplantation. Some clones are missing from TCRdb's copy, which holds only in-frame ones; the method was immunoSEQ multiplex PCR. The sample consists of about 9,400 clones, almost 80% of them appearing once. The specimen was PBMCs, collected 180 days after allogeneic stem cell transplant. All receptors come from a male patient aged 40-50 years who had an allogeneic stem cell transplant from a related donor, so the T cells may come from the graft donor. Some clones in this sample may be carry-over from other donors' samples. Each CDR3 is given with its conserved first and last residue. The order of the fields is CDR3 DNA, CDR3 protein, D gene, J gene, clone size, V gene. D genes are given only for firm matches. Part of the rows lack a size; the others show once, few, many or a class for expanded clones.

DNA: TGTGCCAGCAGTTCCAGGACAGGGAGGATGAACACTGAAGCTTTCTTT
CDR3: CASSSRTGRMNTEAFF
D: TRBD1
J: TRBJ1-1
size: .
V: TRBV6-6

DNA: TGTGCCACCAGCAGGACCCCACCTAGCACAGATACGCAGTATTTT
CDR3: CATSRTPPSTDTQYF
D: .
J: TRBJ2-3
size: .
V: TRBV15

DNA: TGTGCCAGCTCACCAAAACGGGCCGCCATAAACACTGAAGCTTTCTTT
CDR3: CASSPKRAAINTEAFF
D: .
J: TRBJ1-1
size: .
V: TRBV18

DNA: TGTGCCAGCAGTTACACAGGACAGGGGAGGGTGCAGTATTTT
CDR3: CASSYTGQGRVQYF
D: TRBD1
J: TRBJ2-3
size: .
V: TRBV6-5

DNA: TGTGCCATCGGGGAGGCACTCGGGCAGCCCCAGCATTTT
CDR3: CAIGEALGQPQHF
D: .
J: TRBJ1-5
size: .
V: TRBV10-3

DNA: TGCGCCAGCAAAACTTCGAACACCGGGGAGCTGTTTTTT
CDR3: CASKTSNTGELFF
D: .
J: TRBJ2-2
size: .
V: TRBV4-1

DNA: TGTGCCAGCAGCTTATATCAGGGGAACTATGGCTACACCTTC
CDR3: CASSLYQGNYGYTF
D: .
J: TRBJ1-2
size: once
V: TRBV7-2

DNA: TGCGCCAGCAGCTTTGAGGGGGCTAATGAAAAACTGTTTTTT
CDR3: CASSFEGANEKLFF
D: .
J: TRBJ1-4
size: .
V: TRBV5-1

DNA: TGTGCCAGCAGCCAAGGACTAGCGGGGTTGGAGACCCAGTACTTC
CDR3: CASSQGLAGLETQYF
D: TRBD2
J: TRBJ2-5
size: .
V: TRBV4-2

DNA: TGCGCCAGCAGCCAAAATGCCCACGGCAAGGAAAAACTGTTTTTT
CDR3: CASSQNAHGKEKLFF
D: .
J: TRBJ1-4
size: .
V: TRBV4-1

DNA: TGTGCCAGCAGCCAAGATTGGCTAGTCCAAGAGACCCAGTACTTC
CDR3: CASSQDWLVQETQYF
D: .
J: TRBJ2-5
size: .
V: TRBV4-2

DNA: TGTGCCATCAGGGGACTAGCGGCTCCAGATACGCAGTATTTT
CDR3: CAIRGLAAPDTQYF
D: TRBD2
J: TRBJ2-3
size: few
V: TRBV10-3

DNA: TGTGCCAGCAGTTTTTGGGCGTCAAGCTCCTACGAGCAGTACTTC
CDR3: CASSFWASSSYEQYF
D: .
J: TRBJ2-7
size: .
V: TRBV27

DNA: TGTGCCAGCAGCTTGGTGGGTTCTGGCACTGAAGCTTTCTTT
CDR3: CASSLVGSGTEAFF
D: .
J: TRBJ1-1
size: .
V: TRBV5-4

DNA: TGCGCCAGCAGCCGAGGACAGGGTCAGGACGAGCAGTACTTC
CDR3: CASSRGQGQDEQYF
D: TRBD1
J: TRBJ2-7
size: .
V: TRBV4-1

DNA: TGTGCCAGCAGCGTAGTATTGGGGGGACAACGTACGCACTACACCTTC
CDR3: CASSVVLGGQRTHYTF
D: .
J: TRBJ1-2
size: .
V: TRBV9

DNA: TGCGCCAGCACAGTACATCTTAGAAAGGATTATAACACTGAAGCTTTCTTT
CDR3: CASTVHLRKDYNTEAFF
D: .
J: TRBJ1-1
size: .
V: TRBV10-1

DNA: TGTGCCAGCAGCTTGGGTCTAGCGCCCGGTGAGCTGTTTTTT
CDR3: CASSLGLAPGELFF
D: .
J: TRBJ2-2
size: once
V: TRBV5-6

DNA: TGCGCCAGCAGCTTGGTGGGGTTTGGAGGTGAGGCAGATACGCAGTATTTT
CDR3: CASSLVGFGGEADTQYF
D: .
J: TRBJ2-3
size: .
V: TRBV5-1

DNA: TGTGCCAGCAGCCCGGGCTGGGGGACTAACGAGGGGGCACTAAATGAAAAACTGTTTTTT
CDR3: CASSPGWGTNEGALNEKLFF
D: TRBD1
J: TRBJ1-4
size: .
V: TRBV27

DNA: TGTGCCATCAGCCACGGGACAGGGGGCTTCTATGGCTACACCTTC
CDR3: CAISHGTGGFYGYTF
D: TRBD1
J: TRBJ1-2
size: few
V: TRBV10-3

DNA: TGTGCCAGCAGCCCGGCCCCTAACTATGGCTACACCTTC
CDR3: CASSPAPNYGYTF
D: .
J: TRBJ1-2
size: .
V: TRBV7-6

DNA: TGCGCCAGCAGCTTGCGCCTAGCGGGGGTAACCGGGGAGCTGTTTTTT
CDR3: CASSLRLAGVTGELFF
D: TRBD2
J: TRBJ2-2
size: .
V: TRBV5-1

DNA: TGTGCCAGTAGCCTAAATAGCAATCAGCCCCAGCATTTT
CDR3: CASSLNSNQPQHF
D: .
J: TRBJ1-5
size: .
V: TRBV19

DNA: TGTGCCAGCTCACTTCGACAGGGCAACACCGGGGAGCTGTTTTTT
CDR3: CASSLRQGNTGELFF
D: TRBD1
J: TRBJ2-2
size: .
V: TRBV18

DNA: TGTGCCAGCAGTGAAGCGCTAGGGACAGGGGGCTGGTTTATCGCTGATGCAACTAATGAAAAACTGTTTTTT
CDR3: CASSEALGTGGWFIADATNEKLFF
D: TRBD1
J: TRBJ1-4
size: .
V: TRBV2

DNA: TGTGCCAGCAGCGTCGGGACAGGGGACTACGAGCAGTACTTC
CDR3: CASSVGTGDYEQYF
D: TRBD1
J: TRBJ2-7
size: .
V: TRBV9

DNA: TGTGCCAGCAGCGTAGAAGGACTAACCTCTAGCACAGATACGCAGTATTTT
CDR3: CASSVEGLTSSTDTQYF
D: .
J: TRBJ2-3
size: .
V: TRBV9

DNA: TGTGCCTGGAGTGCTGCCGGGATACGAAACACCATATATTTT
CDR3: CAWSAAGIRNTIYF
D: .
J: TRBJ1-3
size: .
V: TRBV30

DNA: TGTGCCAGCAGCTTGGGACAGGGAATATACGAGCAGTACTTC
CDR3: CASSLGQGIYEQYF
D: TRBD1
J: TRBJ2-7
size: .
V: TRBV9

DNA: TGTGCCAGCAGTTACCTCCGACAGGGAGACTACGAGCAGTACTTC
CDR3: CASSYLRQGDYEQYF
D: TRBD1
J: TRBJ2-7
size: .
V: TRBV6-5

DNA: TGTGCCAGCAGCTCCTACAGACAGGCAACTAATGAAAAACTGTTTTTT
CDR3: CASSSYRQATNEKLFF
D: .
J: TRBJ1-4
size: .
V: TRBV7-6

DNA: TGTGCCAGCAGACAGGGAGGGAACACTGAAGCTTTCTTT
CDR3: CASRQGGNTEAFF
D: .
J: TRBJ1-1
size: .
V: TRBV25-1

DNA: TGTGCCAGCAGTTACGGGGCAGGGAACTATGGCTACACCTTC
CDR3: CASSYGAGNYGYTF
D: .
J: TRBJ1-2
size: .
V: TRBV6-5

DNA: TGTGCCTGGAGTAAGGGGGTGAACACTGAAGCTTTCTTT
CDR3: CAWSKGVNTEAFF
D: .
J: TRBJ1-1
size: .
V: TRBV30

DNA: TGCGCCAGCAGCCCCCGGACTAGCGGGGCGTCAGATACGCAGTATTTT
CDR3: CASSPRTSGASDTQYF
D: TRBD2
J: TRBJ2-3
size: .
V: TRBV5-1

DNA: TGTGCCAGCAGACTAGCGGGGGGGCCGGCCGGGGAGCTGTTTTTT
CDR3: CASRLAGGPAGELFF
D: TRBD2
J: TRBJ2-2
size: .
V: TRBV6-5

DNA: TGTGCCAGCAGAAGGGGACGGGAGCAGTACTTC
CDR3: CASRRGREQYF
D: .
J: TRBJ2-7
size: .
V: TRBV25-1

DNA: TGTGCCAGCAGTCCCCGCGGGACAATATGGTCCTATAATTCACCCCTCCACTTT
CDR3: CASSPRGTIWSYNSPLHF
D: .
J: TRBJ1-6
size: .
V: TRBV27

DNA: TGTGCCAGCAGCACAACAGGGGGCTTTGCTTCACCCCTCCACTTT
CDR3: CASSTTGGFASPLHF
D: TRBD1
J: TRBJ1-6
size: .
V: TRBV7-2

DNA: TGTGCCAGCAGTGGCAGGAGAAATGGAAACACCATATATTTT
CDR3: CASSGRRNGNTIYF
D: .
J: TRBJ1-3
size: .
V: TRBV25-1

DNA: TGCGCCAGCAGCTCTCCTAGCTCCGGCTCCTACAATGAGCAGTTCTTC
CDR3: CASSSPSSGSYNEQFF
D: .
J: TRBJ2-1
size: .
V: TRBV5-1

DNA: TGTGCCAGCAGCTTGGCCAGAGGGTATGGCTACACCTTC
CDR3: CASSLARGYGYTF
D: .
J: TRBJ1-2
size: .
V: TRBV5-6

DNA: TGCAGCGTAAACAGGGGTGACGAGCAGTACTTC
CDR3: CSVNRGDEQYF
D: TRBD1
J: TRBJ2-7
size: .
V: TRBV29-1

DNA: TGTGCCAGCAGCTCAAGGACGGGTGGAAACACCATATATTTT
CDR3: CASSSRTGGNTIYF
D: .
J: TRBJ1-3
size: once
V: TRBV9

DNA: TGCGCCAGCAGCCCATTAGGAACAGATACGCAGTATTTT
CDR3: CASSPLGTDTQYF
D: .
J: TRBJ2-3
size: .
V: TRBV5-1

DNA: TGTGCCAGCAGCGCGACAACTAGCGGGGGGGCTTACGAGCAGTACTTC
CDR3: CASSATTSGGAYEQYF
D: TRBD2
J: TRBJ2-7
size: .
V: TRBV9

DNA: TGTGCCAGCAGCCAAGACGTGACCCGCTATGGCTACACCTTC
CDR3: CASSQDVTRYGYTF
D: .
J: TRBJ1-2
size: .
V: TRBV4-2

DNA: TGTGCCAGCAGCTTAGTGTTTACCAAGACAGGGGGTTCCGGAAACACCATATATTTT
CDR3: CASSLVFTKTGGSGNTIYF
D: TRBD1
J: TRBJ1-3
size: once
V: TRBV7-6

DNA: TGTGCCAGCAGCCCCCTCGACGGAATTCGTCACACATACACTGAAGCTTTCTTT
CDR3: CASSPLDGIRHTYTEAFF
D: .
J: TRBJ1-1
size: .
V: TRBV14

DNA: TGCGCCAGCAGTGAGTTGACGGGGGGGGACACAGATACGCAGTATTTT
CDR3: CASSELTGGDTDTQYF
D: TRBD2
J: TRBJ2-3
size: .
V: TRBV10-2

DNA: TGTGCCTGGAGCCCGGACAGGGCTGGAAACACCATATATTTT
CDR3: CAWSPDRAGNTIYF
D: TRBD1
J: TRBJ1-3
size: .
V: TRBV30

DNA: TGTGCCAGCAGCCCCGTGACAGGGAGTTACGAGCAGTACTTC
CDR3: CASSPVTGSYEQYF
D: TRBD1
J: TRBJ2-7
size: .
V: TRBV7-2

DNA: TGTGCCAGCCGAGACGGACAGAGCTCCTATAATTCACCCCTCCACTTT
CDR3: CASRDGQSSYNSPLHF
D: .
J: TRBJ1-6
size: .
V: TRBV5-8

DNA: TGTGCCAGCAGCTTGGAGGGATGGGCTAGCGGGTACGAGCAGTACTTC
CDR3: CASSLEGWASGYEQYF
D: TRBD2
J: TRBJ2-7
size: .
V: TRBV5-4